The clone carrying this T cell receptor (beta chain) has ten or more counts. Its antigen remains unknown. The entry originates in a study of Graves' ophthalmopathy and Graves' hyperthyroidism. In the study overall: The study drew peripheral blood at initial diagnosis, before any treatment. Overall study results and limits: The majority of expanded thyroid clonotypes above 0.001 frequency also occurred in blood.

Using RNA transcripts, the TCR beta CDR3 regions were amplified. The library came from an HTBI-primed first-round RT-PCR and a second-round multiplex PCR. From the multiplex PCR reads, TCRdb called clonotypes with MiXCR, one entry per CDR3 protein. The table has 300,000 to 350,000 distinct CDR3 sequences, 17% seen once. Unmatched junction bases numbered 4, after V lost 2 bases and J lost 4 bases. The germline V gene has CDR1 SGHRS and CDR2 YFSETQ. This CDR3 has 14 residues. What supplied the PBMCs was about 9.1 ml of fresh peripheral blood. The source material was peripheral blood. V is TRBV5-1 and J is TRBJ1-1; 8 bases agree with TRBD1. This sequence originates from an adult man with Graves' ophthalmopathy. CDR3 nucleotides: TGCGCCAGCAGCTTCGGACAGGGTTTCACTGAAGCTTTCTTT. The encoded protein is CASSFGQGFTEAFF.